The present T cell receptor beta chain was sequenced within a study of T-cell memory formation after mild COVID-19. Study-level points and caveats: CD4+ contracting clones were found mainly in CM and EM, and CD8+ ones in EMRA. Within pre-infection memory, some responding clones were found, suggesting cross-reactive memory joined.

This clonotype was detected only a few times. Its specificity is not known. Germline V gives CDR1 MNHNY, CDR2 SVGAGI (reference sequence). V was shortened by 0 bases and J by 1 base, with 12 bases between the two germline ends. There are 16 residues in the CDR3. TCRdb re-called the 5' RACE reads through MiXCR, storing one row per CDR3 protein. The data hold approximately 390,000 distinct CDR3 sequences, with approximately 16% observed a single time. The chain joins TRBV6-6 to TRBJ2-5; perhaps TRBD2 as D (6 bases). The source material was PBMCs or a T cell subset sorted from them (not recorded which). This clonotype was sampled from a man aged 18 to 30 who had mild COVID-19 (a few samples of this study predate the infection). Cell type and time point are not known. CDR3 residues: CASSYSGGGFQETQYF. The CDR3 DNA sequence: TGTGCCAGCAGTTACTCGGGTGGGGGGTTCCAAGAGACCCAGTACTTC.